This section outlines one T cell receptor beta chain sequence together with its context. This specimen belongs to a study of blood T cell repertoires in COVID-19. The CDR3 is 16 residues long. Germline loops: CDR1 DFQATT, CDR2 SNEGSKA (reference sequence). The V and J ends lost 3 bases and 5 bases respectively, with 19 bases between them. Method: immunoSEQ multiplex PCR; TCRdb's copy keeps in-frame clones and lacks some. The sample shows 140,000 to 150,000 clones, almost 85% of them seen only once. The sample taken for sequencing was PBMCs or T cells enriched from blood (not recorded which). The chain is built from TRBV20-1 and TRBJ2-2; tentatively, D is TRBD1 (5 bases). This receptor was identified in a woman aged 45-59 years with acute COVID-19. CDR3 region: CSASYPHAGKTGELFF. DNA of the CDR3: TGCAGTGCTAGTTATCCCCACGCAGGGAAGACCGGGGAGCTGTTTTTT.